These 21 T cell receptor beta chains were all obtained from the same sample, sequenced in a study of blood T cell repertoires in COVID-19. This table comes from immunoSEQ multiplex PCR, and its TCRdb copy is limited to in-frame clones, with some not included. The sample contains around 450,000 clones, 70% to 90% of which appear only once. Sample: PBMCs or T cells enriched from blood (not recorded which). Source of these receptors: a woman aged 18 to 35 with acute COVID-19.

The chain joins TRBV13 to TRBJ1-2; the match to TRBD1 covers 9 bases. This CDR3 is built from 15 residues. The germline CDR1 and CDR2 sequences are PRHDT and FYEKMQ (reference sequence). Unmatched junction bases numbered 9, after V lost 3 bases and J lost 7 bases. The CDR3 loop is CASSFGTGRWGGYTF. The CDR3 DNA reads as TGTGCCAGCAGCTTTGGGACAGGGAGATGGGGTGGCTACACCTTC.

The genes are TRBV18 and TRBJ2-5; a possible D gene is TRBD1 (5 bases). V was trimmed by 1 base and J by 2 bases, leaving 8 bases between them. The germline gives CDR1 KGHSH, CDR2 LQKENI. The CDR3 length is 14 residues. The CDR3 DNA reads as TGTGCCAGCTCACCACTTGACAGACAAGAGACCCAGTACTTC. Translating it yields CASSPLDRQETQYF.

J is TRBJ2-7 and V is TRBV5-4; TRBD2 matches at 7 bases. This CDR3 spans 19 amino acids. CDR1 is SGHNT, CDR2 YYREEE, per germline (reference sequence). With V trimmed by 4 bases and J by 2 bases, 21 bases remained unmatched. In DNA, the CDR3 is TGTGCCAGCAGCCCGACGCGGGACGGGACTAAGCGGGGAACCTACGAGCAGTACTTC. Its translation is CASSPTRDGTKRGTYEQYF.

This chain links TRBV28 with TRBJ1-6; the D is unclear. Germline lookup yields CDR1 MDHEN and CDR2 SYDVKM. V lost 5 bases and J lost 8, with 19 bases in between. The CDR3 contains 16 residues. CDR3: CASSLYPTGRDSPLHF. Written as DNA, the CDR3 is TGTGCCAGCAGTCTATATCCGACGGGGAGAGATTCACCCCTCCACTTT.

This clone occurred a few times. The chain employs TRBV7-8 and TRBJ2-1, with 11 positions matching TRBD2. From germline, CDR1 is SGHVS and CDR2 FQNEAQ. The ends lost 5 bases at V and 7 bases at J; junction bases unmatched: 10. The CDR3 loop spans 16 amino acids. CDR3 nucleotides: TGTGCCAGCAGCCACCCCACTAGCGGGAGTGAGAATGAGCAGTTCTTC. Amino acids: CASSHPTSGSENEQFF.

The chain recombines TRBV6-6 with TRBJ1-4; a weak D match, TRBD1 (5 bases). Germline CDR1 MNHNY, CDR2 SVGAGI (reference sequence). V was pared by 10 bases and J by 4 bases, with 13 bases between. CDR3 length equals 13 residues. CDR3 DNA sequence: TGTGCCACAAAGCTGCAGGGTAATGAAAAACTGTTTTTT. This gives the protein CATKLQGNEKLFF.

The CDR3 nucleotides are TGTGCCAGTAACGGGCCGGGACAGGGGTCCTACGAGCAGTACTTC. Translating it yields CASNGPGQGSYEQYF. V is TRBV19 and J is TRBJ2-7; 10 bases are a match to TRBD1. V gave up 7 bases and J gave up 1 base; unmatched junction bases: 7. From germline, CDR1 is LNHDA and CDR2 SQIVND (reference sequence). The CDR3 runs 15 residues.

The CDR3 sequence is CASRDSENQPQHF. In DNA, the CDR3 is TGCGCCAGCCGGGACAGCGAGAATCAGCCCCAGCATTTT. The rearrangement joins TRBV5-1 to TRBJ1-5; TRBD1 matches at 7 bases. CDR1 is SGHRS and CDR2 is YFSETQ in the germline V gene. This CDR3 contains 13 residues. Trimming at V came to 7 bases and at J to 4 bases, leaving 5 bases not matched to a gene.

Only one count was recorded for this clone. J is TRBJ2-2 and V is TRBV19; D is possibly TRBD2 (7 bases). CDR3 length: 14 amino acids. The ends were cut back, 3 bases at V and 6 bases at J, with 11 bases in the middle. In germline, CDR1 is LNHDA, CDR2 SQIVND (reference sequence). CDR3 sequence: CASSIGGGSGELFF. The CDR3 DNA reads as TGTGCCAGTAGTATTGGCGGGGGCTCCGGGGAGCTGTTTTTT.

The V gene is TRBV27, the J gene TRBJ1-4, with D unresolved. CDR3 length: 13 amino acids. Germline CDR1 reads MNHEY; CDR2 reads SMNVEV (reference sequence). The V gene lost 4 bases and the J gene lost 7 bases, with 10 bases spanning the gap. The CDR3 loop reads CASSSGSGEKLFF. The DNA of the CDR3 is TGTGCCAGCAGTTCTGGGAGCGGTGAAAAACTGTTTTTT.

The chain joins TRBV7-9 to TRBJ2-1; no clear D gene. Germline values: CDR1 SEHNR, CDR2 FQNEAQ (reference sequence). The CDR3 has 15 amino acids. V lost 4 bases and J lost 3, with 13 bases in between. The CDR3 spells CASSSNYEIYNEQFF. The CDR3 nucleotides are TGTGCCAGCAGCTCGAACTATGAGATCTACAATGAGCAGTTCTTC. The variable domain in full, with the rest retrieved from reference TRBV7-9 and TRBJ2-1, is DTGVSQNPRHKITKRGQNVTFRCDPISEHNRLYWYRQTLGQGPEFLTYFQNEAQLEKSRLLSDRFSAERPKGSFSTLEIQRTEQGDSAMYLCASSSNYEIYNEQFFGPGTRLTVL.

The gene calls are TRBV6-5 and TRBJ2-7; 9 nucleotides match TRBD1. The CDR3 is made up of 14 amino acids. V lost 8 bases to trimming and J lost 1 base; unmatched junction nucleotides: 6. Germline V lookup: CDR1 MNHEY, CDR2 SVGAGI. The CDR3 bases are TGTGCCAGCGGGCCGGGACAGGGTTCCTACGAGCAGTACTTC. Translated: CASGPGQGSYEQYF.

The CDR3 loop reads CASRLGAAGNTIYF. The DNA of the CDR3 is TGTGCCAGTAGATTGGGGGCAGCGGGAAACACCATATATTTT. The V call is TRBV19, the J call TRBJ1-3, with a possible D match to TRBD1 (6 bases). Deletions cut 6 bases from V and 4 bases from J, with 13 bases between. This CDR3 spans 14 amino acids. CDR1 is LNHDA, CDR2 SQIVND, per germline (reference sequence).

V usage is TRBV3-1 (or the pseudogene TRBV3-2) and J usage is TRBJ1-6; 9 nucleotides match TRBD1. The CDR3 runs 15 residues. The junction had 2 bases not matched to a gene; V was cut back by 2 bases and J by 6 bases. From germline, CDR1 is LGHDT and CDR2 YNNKEL (reference sequence). The CDR3 region has the DNA TGTGCCAGCAGCCAAAAGGGACAGGGTAATTCACCCCTCCACTTT. Translating it yields CASSQKGQGNSPLHF.

This clone was picked up one time. The chain joins TRBV18 to TRBJ1-2; 8 bases fit TRBD1. The CDR3 runs 16 residues. Germline V gene data show CDR1 as KGHSH and CDR2 as LQKENI. V shed 3 bases, J shed 1 base, and the junction held 7 bases outside the gene matches. CDR3 bases: TGTGCCAGCTCACCCCGAGACAGGGGAGATAACTATGGCTACACCTTC. It yields the protein CASSPRDRGDNYGYTF.

This chain uses TRBV6-4 with TRBJ1-2, with 8 bases identical to TRBD1. CDR1 is MRHNA, CDR2 SNTAGT, per germline. The junction had 8 bases not matched to a gene; V was cut back by 0 bases and J by 8 bases. The CDR3 is 15 amino acids. The CDR3 DNA is TGTGCCAGCAGTGACTCATCAGGGGGCGCCAGGGGCTACACCTTC. It encodes CASSDSSGGARGYTF.

Of note for this clone: This may stem from a read error, because a much larger clone lies one nucleotide away. This chain links TRBV7-9 with TRBJ1-5; TRBD1 matches at 9 bases. Germline V CDR1 and CDR2: SEHNR, FQNEAQ (reference sequence). The length of the CDR3 is 13 residues. V was pared by 5 bases and J by 4 bases, with 0 bases of the junction left unmatched. The CDR3: CASSGTGNQPQHF. CDR3 sequence (DNA): TGTGCCAGCAGCGGGACAGGGAATCAGCCCCAGCATTTT.

This chain joins TRBV18 and TRBJ2-2, with TRBD2 as a possible D gene (5 bases). CDR1 is KGHSH and CDR2 is LQKENI in the germline V gene. The CDR3 loop spans 16 amino acids. V lost 1 base and J lost 4, with 13 bases in between. The CDR3 here is CASSPLPGRGTGELFF. In DNA form, the CDR3 reads TGTGCCAGCTCACCACTACCGGGCCGGGGCACCGGGGAGCTGTTTTTT.

Only a few counts were recorded for this clone. The chain is built from TRBV7-9 and TRBJ1-3, with no clear D. CDR3 length: 15 residues. Trimming left V 3 bases short and J 1 base short, with 10 bases between. Germline lookup yields CDR1 SEHNR and CDR2 FQNEAQ (reference sequence). This CDR3 reads CASSLQYPSGNTIYF. For the CDR3, the DNA is TGTGCCAGCAGCTTGCAGTACCCGTCTGGAAACACCATATATTTT.

This CDR3 reads CASSDQADSTEAFF. The DNA for the CDR3 is TGCGCCAGCAGTGACCAAGCAGACAGTACTGAAGCTTTCTTT. The V call is TRBV10-1, the J call TRBJ1-1; possibly TRBD1 for D (5 bases). V dropped 3 bases and J dropped 5 bases, with 13 bases sitting between them. Germline lookup yields CDR1 WNHNN and CDR2 SYGVQD (reference sequence). This CDR3 contains 14 residues.

The chain uses TRBV3-1 (or the pseudogene TRBV3-2) and TRBJ1-1, with TRBD1 as a possible D gene (6 bases). The germline gives CDR1 LGHDT, CDR2 YNNKEL (reference sequence). Trimming took 8 bases from V and 0 from J, leaving 13 bases between them. This CDR3 has 14 residues. The CDR3 is CASGPTGLNTEAFF. For the CDR3, the DNA is TGTGCCAGCGGCCCCACAGGGCTGAACACTGAAGCTTTCTTT.